Shown below are 31 T cell receptor beta chains from a single sample sequenced in a study of neoadjuvant nivolumab and ipilimumab in lung cancer. Measured with immunoSEQ multiplex PCR; TCRdb has only the in-frame clones, and not every one. The data show 3,300 or so clones, 70% to 90% seen once. Sequencing was performed on tumor tissue, taken after neoadjuvant nivolumab, alone or with ipilimumab, at or shortly before surgery. All receptors derive from an adult with non-small cell lung cancer.

The J gene is TRBJ1-1, the V gene TRBV11-3, with no clear D. The germline V and J ends were trimmed by 5 bases and 3 bases, with 10 bases remaining between them. Germline V gives CDR1 SGHNT, CDR2 YENEEA. The CDR3 covers 13 residues. The CDR3 DNA reads TGTGCCAGCAGCCGATCTGGATACACTGAAGCTTTCTTT. As protein: CASSRSGYTEAFF.

This chain connects TRBV30 to TRBJ2-1; D gene unclear. The CDR3 has 14 residues. Germline loops: CDR1 GTSNPN, CDR2 SVGIG (reference sequence). The V end was cut by 7 bases, the J end by 3 bases, with 16 bases between. DNA of the CDR3: TGTGCCTCAGAGGCAGCCGATGTCTACAATGAGCAGTTCTTC. Amino acid sequence: CASEAADVYNEQFF.

The rearrangement joins TRBV5-5 to TRBJ1-1; D gene ambiguous. Trimming removed 1 base from V and 2 bases from J, with 3 bases in between. Germline values: CDR1 SGHKS, CDR2 YYEKEE (reference sequence). This CDR3 spans 12 amino acids. CDR3 nucleotides: TGTGCCAGCAGCTTGACAAACACTGAAGCTTTCTTT. Translating it yields CASSLTNTEAFF.

V gene TRBV5-5 combines with J gene TRBJ2-2, with D unresolved. CDR1 and CDR2 from the germline V gene are SGHKS and YYEKEE (reference sequence). V dropped 3 bases and J dropped 3 bases, with 0 bases sitting between them. This CDR3 spans 11 amino acids. CDR3 in DNA: TGTGCCAGCAGCTACACCGGGGAGCTGTTTTTT. Amino acids: CASSYTGELFF.

The chain combines TRBV4-3 with TRBJ1-6; TRBD1 is a possible D gene (6 bases). The CDR3 is 16 residues long. V gave up 2 bases and J gave up 9 bases, with 17 bases separating them. CDR1 and CDR2 from the germline V gene are LGHNA and YSLEER. DNA of the CDR3: TGCGCCAGCAGCCAAAAAGACAGGAATTTTGGTTCACCCCTCCACTTT. This codes for CASSQKDRNFGSPLHF.

The chain couples TRBV15 to TRBJ2-1; D uncertain. Germline V gene lookup returns CDR1 LNHNV and CDR2 YYDKDF (reference sequence). V was clipped by 3 bases and J by 4 bases, with 7 bases between them. The CDR3 contains 13 residues. CDR3 DNA: TGTGCCACCAGCAGCCCCGGGTACAATGAGCAGTTCTTC. Its translation: CATSSPGYNEQFF.

The chain carries TRBV6-1 and TRBJ1-5, with D possibly being TRBD1 (6 bases). The length of the CDR3 is 15 residues. V lost 1 base and J 3 bases, leaving 10 bases between the germline ends. Germline CDR1 is MNHNS and CDR2 is SASEGT. CDR3 sequence reads: CASSEVGGYNQPQHF. The CDR3 DNA is TGTGCCAGCAGTGAAGTCGGGGGCTACAATCAGCCCCAGCATTTT.

The chain is built from TRBV12-5 and TRBJ1-6; 10 bases agree with TRBD1. Unmatched junction bases numbered 10, after V lost 6 bases and J lost 8 bases. Germline assignment: CDR1 LGHNT and CDR2 FRNRAP. The CDR3 loop spans 16 amino acids. As DNA, the CDR3 is TGTGCTAGTGGCCTACGGGGGGACAGGGGTCATTCACCCCTCCACTTT. This gives the protein CASGLRGDRGHSPLHF. The full variable domain, completed using reference TRBV12-5 and TRBJ1-6, is DARVTQTPRHKVTEMGQEVTMRCQPILGHNTVFWYRQTMMQGLELLAYFRNRAPLDDSGMPKDRFSAEMPDATLATLKIQPSEPRDSAVYFCASGLRGDRGHSPLHFGNGTRLTVT.

The rearrangement links TRBV30 to TRBJ1-2, with 8 bases aligning to TRBD1. This CDR3 has 11 residues. After removal of 5 bases from V and 4 bases from J, the junction contained 0 bases not matched to a gene. Germline loops: CDR1 GTSNPN, CDR2 SVGIG (reference sequence). The CDR3 loop is CAWDRGYGYTF. CDR3 sequence (DNA): TGTGCCTGGGACAGGGGCTATGGCTACACCTTC. The full variable domain, its missing parts supplied by reference TRBV30 and TRBJ1-2, is SQTIHQWPATLVQPVGSPLSLECTVEGTSNPNLYWYRQAAGRGLQLLFYSVGIGQISSEVPQNLSASRPQDRQFILSSKKLLLSDSGFYLCAWDRGYGYTFGSGTRLTVV.

V and J are TRBV5-1 and TRBJ2-5; TRBD2 matches at 8 bases. This CDR3 has 14 amino acids. The germline V gene has CDR1 SGHRS and CDR2 YFSETQ. V gave up 2 bases and J gave up 5 bases; unmatched junction bases: 5. In nucleotides, the CDR3 is TGCGCCAGCAGCTTCGGACTAGCTACGGAGACCCAGTACTTC. This sequence encodes CASSFGLATETQYF.

V usage is TRBV6-8 and J usage is TRBJ2-3; 7 bases agree with TRBD1. Trimming at V came to 7 bases and at J to 0 bases, leaving 4 bases not matched to a gene. Germline CDR1 and CDR2: MNHGY and SAAAGT. The CDR3 is 14 amino acids. The CDR3 spells CASTQGPSTDTQYF. The CDR3, as DNA: TGTGCCAGCACACAGGGGCCTAGCACAGATACGCAGTATTTT.

The CDR3 protein is CASSPGTGRGEQYF. In DNA form, the CDR3 reads TGTGCCAGCAGCCCCGGGACAGGCCGGGGGGAGCAGTACTTC. The gene calls are TRBV7-3 and TRBJ2-7; 8 nucleotides match TRBD1. V trimming: 5 bases; J trimming: 7 bases; junction bases outside the gene matches: 10. Looked up from germline, CDR1 is SGHTA and CDR2 is FQGTGA. This CDR3 is 14 amino acids long.

The V call is TRBV20-1, the J call TRBJ2-1; D is ambiguous. CDR1 is DFQATT and CDR2 is SNEGSKA in the germline V gene (reference sequence). V gave up 6 bases and J gave up 6 bases, with 6 bases separating them. This CDR3 contains 10 residues. DNA for the CDR3: TGCAGTGCCACATTCAATGAGCAGTTCTTC. Encoded protein: CSATFNEQFF.

The chain carries TRBV6-5 and TRBJ2-3; 10 positions match TRBD2. The V segment lost 6 bases and the J segment 3 bases; nucleotides outside the gene matches: 6. This CDR3 contains 15 residues. In germline, CDR1 is MNHEY, CDR2 SVGAGI. CDR3 bases: TGTGCCAGCAGCTCAAGCGGGGGGGCGACAGATACGCAGTATTTT. Its protein is CASSSSGGATDTQYF.

In regard to this clone: The germline gene is not matched at one end of the junction; a read error may be the cause. The chain uses TRBV29-1 and TRBJ2-3, with D possibly called TRBD1 or TRBD2 (6 bases each). Germline V gene lookup returns CDR1 SQVTM and CDR2 ANQGSEA. The CDR3 runs 13 residues. CDR3 sequence: CSFEGGGTDTQYF. The DNA of the CDR3 is TGCAGCTTTGAGGGGGGCGGCACAGATACGCAGTATTTT.

The J gene is TRBJ2-2, the V gene TRBV27; 10 nucleotides agree with TRBD2. After removal of 6 bases from V and 7 bases from J, the junction contained 8 bases not matched to a gene. CDR3 length equals 15 residues. Germline V gives CDR1 MNHEY, CDR2 SMNVEV (reference sequence). As DNA, the CDR3 is TGTGCCAGCAGCCGAGCGGGGGGGTCTGTCGGGGAGCTGTTTTTT. As protein: CASSRAGGSVGELFF.

A single count supports this clone. V usage is TRBV11-3 and J usage is TRBJ1-5; maybe TRBD1 (5 bases). The CDR3 length is 15 residues. V lost 5 bases, J lost 0 bases, and 11 bases lay in between. Germline CDR1 reads SGHNT; CDR2 reads YENEEA. CDR3 DNA: TGTGCCAGCAGCACCAGGGACCGTAGCAATCAGCCCCAGCATTTT. This codes for CASSTRDRSNQPQHF.

V gene TRBV10-3 combines with J gene TRBJ2-4; perhaps TRBD2 as D (7 bases). CDR1 and CDR2 (germline): ENHRY, SYGVKD. The CDR3 covers 15 residues. V was pared by 3 bases and J by 1 base, with 10 bases between. The CDR3 nucleotides are TGTGCCATCAGTGAACAGGGAGGGGCCAAAAACATTCAGTACTTC. It encodes CAISEQGGAKNIQYF.

The genes are TRBV5-1 and TRBJ2-5; 9 bases are shared with TRBD1. CDR3 size: 15 residues. The germline CDR1 and CDR2 sequences are SGHRS and YFSETQ. V lost 3 bases to trimming and J lost 5 bases; unmatched junction nucleotides: 8. CDR3 nucleotide sequence: TGCGCCAGCAGCTGGGGACAGGGACCTTCTGAGACCCAGTACTTC. This sequence encodes CASSWGQGPSETQYF.

This clone is a singleton in its sample. The gene calls are TRBV2 and TRBJ2-1; no definite D call. Deletions cut 7 bases from V and 0 bases from J, with 7 bases between. Germline V gene data show CDR1 as SNHLY and CDR2 as FYNNEI. This CDR3 is built from 13 residues. In nucleotides, the CDR3 is TGTGCCAGCAAAGGGTCCTCCTACAATGAGCAGTTCTTC. Its protein is CASKGSSYNEQFF.

The genes are TRBV5-1 and TRBJ1-2, with D possibly TRBD1 on 5 matching bases. CDR1 is SGHRS and CDR2 is YFSETQ in the germline V gene. V was cut by 3 bases and J by 5 bases, with 17 bases left in between. The CDR3 spans 15 residues. The CDR3 region has the DNA TGCGCCAGCAGCTCCCGGGACGGCGGCGATTATGGCTACACCTTC. It yields the protein CASSSRDGGDYGYTF.

The chain is built from TRBV15 and TRBJ2-4, with 9 bases lining up with TRBD1. In germline, CDR1 is LNHNV, CDR2 YYDKDF (reference sequence). This CDR3 is built from 16 residues. Unmatched junction bases numbered 3, after V lost 2 bases and J lost 1 base. CDR3 residues: CATSRIGQGAKNIQYF. The CDR3 DNA reads TGTGCCACCAGCAGAATAGGACAGGGGGCCAAAAACATTCAGTACTTC.

The V and J genes are TRBV7-2 and TRBJ1-3; 7 bases map to TRBD1. CDR1 is SGHTA and CDR2 is FQGNSA in the germline V gene. CDR3 length equals 17 residues. The junction had 10 bases not matched to a gene; V was cut back by 5 bases and J by 0 bases. CDR3 region: CASSPRTGTLSGNTIYF. CDR3 DNA: TGTGCCAGCAGCCCCCGGACAGGAACCCTCTCTGGAAACACCATATATTTT.

This sequence joins TRBV4-1 and TRBJ2-5, with D possibly matching TRBD2 (5 bases). Germline V gene sequence: CDR1 MGHRA, CDR2 YSYEKL. The CDR3 spans 14 residues. V lost 1 base and J 10 bases, leaving 16 bases between the germline ends. The CDR3 sequence: CASSQVIPQGGQYF. DNA of the CDR3: TGCGCCAGCAGCCAAGTTATCCCTCAAGGAGGCCAGTACTTC.

The J gene is TRBJ2-7, the V gene TRBV10-3; no clear D. This CDR3 is built from 15 residues. CDR1 and CDR2 from the germline V gene are ENHRY and SYGVKD. The V end was cut by 2 bases, the J end by 2 bases, with 13 bases between. CDR3 amino acids: CAISEVSHTTYEQYF. The CDR3 bases are TGTGCCATCAGTGAGGTTTCCCATACAACCTACGAGCAGTACTTC.

The chain is built from TRBV6-5 and TRBJ2-5; D ambiguous. This CDR3 has 13 amino acids. Germline assignment: CDR1 MNHEY and CDR2 SVGAGI. V was trimmed by 5 bases and J by 3 bases, leaving 10 bases between them. The CDR3 here is CASSPAPKETQYF. The CDR3 DNA sequence: TGTGCCAGCAGTCCCGCCCCTAAAGAGACCCAGTACTTC.

CDR3 residues: CASSDPGQGAHNYGYTF. The CDR3 DNA reads as TGTGCCAGCAGTGATCCGGGACAGGGGGCTCATAACTATGGCTACACCTTC. V is TRBV6-1 and J is TRBJ1-2, with TRBD1 matching over 12 bases. The length of the CDR3 is 17 residues. From germline, CDR1 is MNHNS and CDR2 SASEGT. The junction had 6 bases not matched to a gene; V was cut back by 3 bases and J by 1 base.

V is TRBV30 and J is TRBJ2-7; the match to TRBD1 covers 10 bases. The CDR3 is 14 amino acids. The germline gives CDR1 GTSNPN, CDR2 SVGIG (reference sequence). V shed 4 bases and J 2 bases; nucleotides not matched to a gene: 5. The CDR3 is CAWKPGQGPYEQYF. CDR3 DNA sequence: TGTGCCTGGAAACCGGGACAGGGGCCCTACGAGCAGTACTTC.

The chain's CDR3 is CASSDSGLAGDTGELFF. CDR3 DNA: TGTGCCAGCAGTGACTCGGGACTAGCGGGGGACACCGGGGAGCTGTTTTTT. This sequence joins TRBV6-4 and TRBJ2-2; TRBD2 aligns across 14 bases. CDR1 is MRHNA, CDR2 SNTAGT, per germline. The CDR3 runs 17 residues. V was clipped by 0 bases and J by 3 bases; unmatched bases: 0.

The chain combines TRBV6-1 with TRBJ1-6; D call uncertain. The germline V gene encodes CDR1 MNHNS and CDR2 SASEGT. Trimming took 0 bases from V and 0 from J, leaving 9 bases between them. This CDR3 has 17 amino acids. CDR3 sequence reads: CASSEAPWGSYNSPLHF. The CDR3 DNA is TGTGCCAGCAGTGAAGCCCCATGGGGCTCCTATAATTCACCCCTCCACTTT.

The CDR3 loop reads CASSNPRGNTGELFF. The CDR3 region has the DNA TGTGCCAGCAGCAACCCCCGGGGGAACACCGGGGAGCTGTTTTTT. This chain connects TRBV7-2 to TRBJ2-2, with a weak D call TRBD2 (5 bases). Germline V CDR1 and CDR2: SGHTA, FQGNSA. Trimming stripped 5 bases from V and 1 base from J, with 11 bases between. The CDR3 extends over 15 amino acids.